These 29 T cell receptor beta chains were all obtained from the same sample, sequenced in a study of T cell changes during pregnancy in multiple sclerosis. Sequencing was performed with immunoSEQ multiplex PCR; in TCRdb, only in-frame clones are kept and a portion is missing. This sample yields 60,000 to 90,000 clones, of which about 93% are seen a single time; approximately 1.6% belongs to the top ten. The source material was peripheral blood, sampled in the first trimester of pregnancy. These receptors all come from a female donor in good health, enrolled as a control in a pregnancy study.

As for this clone: The junction does not match germline at one end; this may be a read error. The chain uses TRBV28 and TRBJ2-7; D is perhaps TRBD2 (5 bases). From germline, CDR1 is MDHEN and CDR2 SYDVKM. CDR3 length equals 13 residues. CDR3 coding DNA: TGTGCCAGCAGCCCGGGAATCAGGCAGGAGAGGGACTTC. This sequence encodes CASSPGIRQERDF.

The genes are TRBV6-7 and TRBJ1-5; TRBD1 agrees at 9 bases. TRBV6-7 is labeled an ORF, and its function is uncertain. The V and J ends lost 5 bases and 6 bases, in that order; junction bases with no gene match: 8. The CDR3 loop spans 15 amino acids. CDR3 nucleotide sequence: TGTGCCAGCAGTCTCCGGACAGGGGAGGTTCAGCCCCAGCATTTT. Residues: CASSLRTGEVQPQHF.

This clone was found once. V gene TRBV27 combines with J gene TRBJ1-1; TRBD1 is a possible D gene (5 bases). This CDR3 is built from 12 residues. Germline V gives CDR1 MNHEY, CDR2 SMNVEV (reference sequence). V was pared by 6 bases and J by 4 bases, with 9 bases between. The CDR3 is CASSRGGTEAFF. The DNA of the CDR3 is TGTGCCAGCAGCCGGGGGGGCACTGAAGCTTTCTTT.

V usage is TRBV2 and J usage is TRBJ1-3; the D is unclear. This CDR3 is 14 amino acids long. Trimming stripped 5 bases from V and 0 bases from J, with 8 bases between. Germline V gives CDR1 SNHLY, CDR2 FYNNEI. The CDR3 sequence is CASSSGSSGNTIYF. Written as DNA, the CDR3 is TGTGCCAGCAGTTCGGGTTCCTCTGGAAACACCATATATTTT.

This clone was recorded a few times. This chain connects TRBV6-6 to TRBJ1-5; the D gene is possibly TRBD1 (5 bases). Germline values: CDR1 MNHNY, CDR2 SVGAGI (reference sequence). Trimming left V 6 bases short and J 3 bases short, with 18 bases between. The length of the CDR3 is 16 residues. DNA of the CDR3: TGTGCCAGCAGCCCAGGGCAGGGTGGGAACAATCAGCCCCAGCATTTT. Translation: CASSPGQGGNNQPQHF.

This clone showed up just once. This sequence joins TRBV2 and TRBJ2-7; 9 bases line up with TRBD2. The CDR3 is 19 residues long. V dropped 6 bases and J dropped 3; count of bases not matched to a gene: 21. Germline CDR1 reads SNHLY; CDR2 reads FYNNEI. CDR3: CASSPNPAREGLYGYEQYF. The CDR3 DNA reads TGTGCCAGCAGCCCGAATCCGGCGCGGGAGGGCCTTTACGGCTACGAGCAGTACTTC.

The rearrangement uses TRBV5-4 and TRBJ2-7, with a possible D match to TRBD1 (6 bases). CDR3 length equals 12 residues. The V end lost 4 bases, the J end lost 5 bases, and 10 bases lay between the germline ends. The germline CDR1 and CDR2 sequences are SGHNT and YYREEE (reference sequence). CDR3 DNA: TGTGCCAGCAGCGAGGACAGAAACGAGCAGTACTTC. It encodes CASSEDRNEQYF.

The chain joins TRBV27 to TRBJ2-1; D may be TRBD2 (5 bases). The length of the CDR3 is 12 residues. The germline V and J ends were trimmed by 5 bases and 11 bases, with 13 bases remaining between them. Per germline, CDR1 MNHEY and CDR2 SMNVEV (reference sequence). This CDR3 reads CASSIPGNQQFF. In DNA, the CDR3 is TGTGCCAGCAGTATCCCCGGGAACCAGCAGTTCTTC.

CDR3 coding DNA: TGTGCCAGCAGTGAAAATGGGCTTAATTCACCCCTCCACTTT. Its protein is CASSENGLNSPLHF. The chain joins TRBV6-1 to TRBJ1-6, with D unresolved. This CDR3 has 14 residues. The germline V gene has CDR1 MNHNS and CDR2 SASEGT. Trimming shortened V by 2 bases and J by 6 bases, and 8 bases separated the two germline ends.

V and J are TRBV7-9 and TRBJ2-7; D is possibly TRBD1 (6 bases). CDR3 length: 15 residues. The germline V and J ends were trimmed by 8 bases and 0 bases, with 17 bases remaining between them. Germline lookup yields CDR1 SEHNR and CDR2 FQNEAQ (reference sequence). The CDR3 loop reads CASQTTSDSSYEQYF. The DNA of the CDR3 is TGTGCCAGCCAAACGACCTCGGACAGCTCCTACGAGCAGTACTTC.

This chain links TRBV28 with TRBJ2-7, with 9 bases lining up with TRBD1. Germline V gene lookup returns CDR1 MDHEN and CDR2 SYDVKM. This CDR3 comprises 17 residues. V shed 5 bases and J 5 bases; nucleotides not matched to a gene: 16. CDR3 in amino acids: CASSPPHPGDRVDEQYF. The CDR3 coding sequence is TGTGCCAGCAGTCCACCGCACCCCGGGGACAGGGTCGACGAGCAGTACTTC.

J is TRBJ2-5 and V is TRBV15, with D perhaps matching TRBD2 (7 bases). Germline lookup yields CDR1 LNHNV and CDR2 YYDKDF (reference sequence). The germline V and J ends were trimmed by 3 bases and 13 bases, with 15 bases remaining between them. There are 12 residues in the CDR3. This chain's CDR3 is CATSSLRGGRYF. The CDR3 region has the DNA TGTGCCACCAGCAGCCTTAGGGGGGGGAGGTACTTC.

The chain is built from TRBV5-6 and TRBJ2-7; D perhaps matches TRBD1 (6 bases). The CDR3 is 14 amino acids. V lost 4 bases, J lost 0 bases, and 11 bases lay in between. In germline, CDR1 is SGHDT, CDR2 YYEEEE. This CDR3 reads CASSAWTVSYEQYF. CDR3 in DNA: TGTGCCAGCAGCGCGTGGACAGTCTCCTACGAGCAGTACTTC.

The chain joins TRBV5-5 to TRBJ1-5; D ambiguous. V dropped 0 bases and J dropped 0 bases, with 7 bases sitting between them. CDR3 length equals 15 residues. Germline V gene data show CDR1 as SGHKS and CDR2 as YYEKEE (reference sequence). The CDR3 here is CASSLVAYSNQPQHF. The DNA of the CDR3 is TGTGCCAGCAGCTTGGTGGCTTATAGCAATCAGCCCCAGCATTTT. The whole variable domain, filled in from reference TRBV5-5 and TRBJ1-5, reads DAGVTQSPTHLIKTRGQQVTLRCSPISGHKSVSWYQQVLGQGPQFIFQYYEKEERGRGNFPDRFSARQFPNYSSELNVNALLLGDSALYLCASSLVAYSNQPQHFGDGTRLSIL.

The chain recombines TRBV19 with TRBJ2-7; TRBD1 might be the D (5 bases). Looked up from germline, CDR1 is LNHDA and CDR2 is SQIVND (reference sequence). Trimming cost V 5 bases and J 3 bases, with 17 bases left between them. The CDR3 is 15 amino acids. The CDR3 loop is CASSVTGPGDYEQYF. CDR3 bases: TGTGCCAGTAGTGTCACAGGTCCTGGGGACTACGAGCAGTACTTC.

The rearrangement uses TRBV5-5 and TRBJ2-1, with 8 positions matching TRBD2. The V gene's germline CDR1 is SGHKS and CDR2 YYEKEE (reference sequence). This CDR3 contains 15 residues. Trimming at V came to 4 bases and at J to 1 base, leaving 4 bases not matched to a gene. The CDR3 spells CASSIQRESYNEQFF. Written as DNA, the CDR3 is TGTGCCAGCAGCATTCAGCGGGAGTCCTACAATGAGCAGTTCTTC.

The rearrangement links TRBV28 to TRBJ2-3, with a possible D match to TRBD2 (6 bases). The V gene's germline CDR1 is MDHEN and CDR2 SYDVKM. Between the trimmed V and J ends, which lost 2 bases and 6 bases, there was a span of 15 bases. The length of the CDR3 is 15 residues. This CDR3 is CASSLGTAMWDTQYF. CDR3 nucleotide sequence: TGTGCCAGCAGTTTAGGGACTGCGATGTGGGATACGCAGTATTTT.

This rearrangement joins TRBV6-6 to TRBJ1-5, with D possibly TRBD1 on 5 matching bases. The CDR3 runs to 15 residues. Germline CDR1 is MNHNY and CDR2 is SVGAGI (reference sequence). The germline V and J ends were trimmed by 7 bases and 2 bases, with 15 bases remaining between them. The CDR3 sequence: CASTFGGGGNQPQHF. DNA for the CDR3: TGTGCCAGCACCTTCGGGGGAGGGGGCAATCAGCCCCAGCATTTT.

The V and J genes are TRBV11-2 and TRBJ2-1; 10 nucleotides agree with TRBD1. Germline lookup yields CDR1 SGHAT and CDR2 FQNNGV. The CDR3 is 15 residues long. The trim removed 4 bases at V and 2 bases at J, leaving 2 bases unmatched. The CDR3 DNA reads as TGTGCCAGCAGCTCGGGGACAGGGGCCTACAATGAGCAGTTCTTC. Encoded protein: CASSSGTGAYNEQFF.

The chain couples TRBV27 to TRBJ2-7; 9 bases match TRBD1. The germline gives CDR1 MNHEY, CDR2 SMNVEV (reference sequence). This CDR3 spans 17 amino acids. V shed 0 bases, J shed 4 bases, and the junction held 10 bases outside the gene matches. This chain's CDR3 is CASSLSIPGTGQYEQYF. In nucleotides, the CDR3 is TGTGCCAGCAGTTTATCGATTCCGGGGACAGGGCAATACGAGCAGTACTTC.

The rearrangement uses TRBV19 and TRBJ2-7; D might be TRBD2 (5 bases). Trimming stripped 3 bases from V and 6 bases from J, with 12 bases between. The CDR3 is 13 amino acids. CDR1 is LNHDA, CDR2 SQIVND, per germline (reference sequence). CDR3 bases: TGTGCCAGTAGTATCGGACTTACCTCCGAGCAGTACTTC. Translated, it gives CASSIGLTSEQYF.

The genes are TRBV4-1 and TRBJ2-3, with D possibly TRBD1 on 5 matching bases. The CDR3 sequence is 15 residues long. The V end lost 3 bases, the J end lost 4 bases, and 14 bases lay between the germline ends. CDR1 is MGHRA, CDR2 YSYEKL, per germline. CDR3 region: CASSQQMLGADTQYF. DNA for the CDR3: TGCGCCAGCAGCCAGCAGATGCTAGGGGCAGATACGCAGTATTTT.

J is TRBJ2-1 and V is TRBV10-3, with unresolved D. The CDR3 runs 13 residues. Between the trimmed V and J ends, which lost 10 bases and 2 bases, there was a span of 12 bases. Germline lookup yields CDR1 ENHRY and CDR2 SYGVKD. The CDR3 loop is CATIGSAYNEQFF. The CDR3 coding sequence is TGTGCCACTATCGGAAGCGCCTACAATGAGCAGTTCTTC.

The J gene is TRBJ2-5, the V gene TRBV5-1; 12 bases line up with TRBD1. Germline CDR1 SGHRS, CDR2 YFSETQ. This CDR3 has 16 residues. The junction had 4 bases not matched to a gene; V was cut back by 3 bases and J by 1 base. This CDR3 is CASSSGTGGPQETQYF. CDR3 nucleotides: TGCGCCAGCAGCTCAGGGACAGGGGGCCCCCAAGAGACCCAGTACTTC.

The CDR3 DNA follows: TGCGCCAGCAGCCCGGGACAGGGGAACACCGGGGAGCTGTTTTTT. This translates into CASSPGQGNTGELFF. V and J are TRBV5-1 and TRBJ2-2; 9 bases fit TRBD1. Germline trimming cut 4 bases from V and 1 base from J; bases unmatched to any gene: 2. The CDR3 spans 15 residues. Looked up from germline, CDR1 is SGHRS and CDR2 is YFSETQ.

The V and J genes are TRBV5-5 and TRBJ2-1; TRBD2 is a possible D gene (5 bases). In germline, CDR1 is SGHKS, CDR2 YYEKEE (reference sequence). Trimming stripped 4 bases from V and 5 bases from J, with 16 bases between. The CDR3 contains 15 residues. CDR3 amino acids: CASSIPRGYDNEQFF. The CDR3 DNA follows: TGTGCCAGCAGCATCCCTCGCGGGTACGACAATGAGCAGTTCTTC.

The J gene is TRBJ1-3, the V gene TRBV25-1; D gene uncertain. The V end lost 10 bases, the J end lost 2 bases, and 12 bases lay between the germline ends. The CDR3 is 13 residues long. Germline assignment: CDR1 MGHDK and CDR2 SYGVNS. CDR3 in DNA: TGTGCCACCCAAACGGTCCCTGGAAACACCATATATTTT. It codes for CATQTVPGNTIYF.

This clone was detected only once. The rearrangement uses TRBV28 and TRBJ2-5; 8 nucleotides line up with TRBD1. The CDR3 is 13 amino acids. The germline CDR1 and CDR2 sequences are MDHEN and SYDVKM. J was trimmed by 5 bases and V by 1 base; bases with no gene match: 0. The CDR3 DNA sequence: TGTGCCAGCAGTTTATCAGGGGGCGAGACCCAGTACTTC. It translates to CASSLSGGETQYF.

J is TRBJ1-1 and V is TRBV5-8; tentative D call: TRBD1 (6 bases). Trimming took 0 bases from V and 4 from J, leaving 19 bases between them. CDR3 length: 17 amino acids. CDR1 is SGHTS and CDR2 is YDEGEE in the germline V gene. This CDR3 is CASSLAVGAKVGTEAFF. In DNA, the CDR3 is TGTGCCAGCAGCTTGGCCGTGGGGGCGAAGGTGGGCACTGAAGCTTTCTTT.